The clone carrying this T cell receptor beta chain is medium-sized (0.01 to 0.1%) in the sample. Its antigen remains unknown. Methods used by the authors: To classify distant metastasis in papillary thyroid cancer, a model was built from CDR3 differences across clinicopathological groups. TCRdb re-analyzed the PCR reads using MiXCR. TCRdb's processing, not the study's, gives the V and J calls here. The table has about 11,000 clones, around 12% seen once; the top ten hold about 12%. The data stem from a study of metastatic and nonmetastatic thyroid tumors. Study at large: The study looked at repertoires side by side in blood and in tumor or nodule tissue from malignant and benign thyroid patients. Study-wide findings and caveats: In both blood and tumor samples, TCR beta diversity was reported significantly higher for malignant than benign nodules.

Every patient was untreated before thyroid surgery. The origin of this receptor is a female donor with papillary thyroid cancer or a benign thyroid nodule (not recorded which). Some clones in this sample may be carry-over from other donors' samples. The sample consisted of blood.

CDR3 in amino acids: CASSAGQGIQKLFF. The CDR3 DNA sequence: TGTGCCAGCAGTGCGGGACAGGGTATCCAAAAACTGTTTTTT. The V call is TRBV6-1, the J call TRBJ1-4; 9 bases map to TRBD1. V was pared by 4 bases and J by 9 bases, with 6 bases of the junction left unmatched. CDR1 MNHNS and CDR2 SASEGT come from the germline V gene. The CDR3 consists of 14 residues.